This is a list of T cell receptor beta chains from one sample in a study of T cells in Graves' hyperthyroidism and ophthalmopathy. TCRdb used MiXCR to reprocess the multiplex PCR reads, holding one entry per CDR3 protein. Of a few hundred thousand distinct CDR3 sequences detected, around 25% appear once; the ten largest clones hold more than 60%. Specimen: blood. All receptors derive from a man between 50 and 59 years old with Graves' hyperthyroidism. CDR3s include the opening cysteine and the closing phenylalanine or tryptophan. A D gene is named only where the DNA matches it firmly. The size entry is marked missing in some rows and otherwise reads once, few, many or a size class.

v_gene	j_gene	d_gene	abundance	CDR3nt	CDR3aa
TRBV9	TRBJ2-6	TRBD1	.	TGTGCCAGCAGCGTACAAGTCGGGACAGGGATTTCTGGGGCCAACGTCCTGACTTTC	CASSVQVGTGISGANVLTF
TRBV6-1	TRBJ1-2	TRBD1	many	TGTGCCAGCAGGAGAGTGGGACAGATGAACTATGGCTACACCTTC	CASRRVGQMNYGYTF
TRBV30	TRBJ2-1	TRBD2	few	TGTGCCTGGAGTGTTTTTAGCGGGAGGATTGGACACAATGAGCAGTTCTTC	CAWSVFSGRIGHNEQFF
TRBV5-1	TRBJ1-1	TRBD1	many	TGCGCCAGCAGCTCGGGACAGGGGTCCATGAACACTGAAGCTTTCTTT	CASSSGQGSMNTEAFF
TRBV11-2	TRBJ2-2	.	few	TGTGCCAGCAGCCAAACCAGCTCAGGGGAGCTGTTTTTT	CASSQTSSGELFF
TRBV5-1	TRBJ2-1	TRBD1	few	TGCGCCAGCAGCTTAAGGGACAGCTCCTACAATGAGCAGTTCTTC	CASSLRDSSYNEQFF
TRBV2	TRBJ2-7	.	few	TGTGCCAGCAGTGACCCGGGACAAAGCCACGAGCAGTACTTC	CASSDPGQSHEQYF
TRBV9	TRBJ2-7	.	.	TGTGCCAGCAGCGTAGCATGGACGAACGACTACGAGCAGTACTTC	CASSVAWTNDYEQYF
TRBV18	TRBJ1-3	.	many	TGTGCCAGCTCACTAATCTCTGGAAACACCATATATTTT	CASSLISGNTIYF
TRBV11-2	TRBJ2-2	.	few	TGTGCCAGCAGCAAAACAATCGATCTTGCCGGGGAGCTGTTTTTT	CASSKTIDLAGELFF
TRBV20-1	TRBJ2-3	TRBD2	.	TGCAGTGCTTATATAGCGGGAGGGCCCGCAGATACGCAGTATTTT	CSAYIAGGPADTQYF
TRBV7-2	TRBJ1-2	TRBD1	many	TGTGCCAGCAGCTTAGGAGCGGGGACAGCCTATGGCTACACCTTC	CASSLGAGTAYGYTF
TRBV11-2	TRBJ2-5	.	many	TGTGCCAGCAGCTTTGATCAGCCTCAAGAGACCCAGTACTTC	CASSFDQPQETQYF